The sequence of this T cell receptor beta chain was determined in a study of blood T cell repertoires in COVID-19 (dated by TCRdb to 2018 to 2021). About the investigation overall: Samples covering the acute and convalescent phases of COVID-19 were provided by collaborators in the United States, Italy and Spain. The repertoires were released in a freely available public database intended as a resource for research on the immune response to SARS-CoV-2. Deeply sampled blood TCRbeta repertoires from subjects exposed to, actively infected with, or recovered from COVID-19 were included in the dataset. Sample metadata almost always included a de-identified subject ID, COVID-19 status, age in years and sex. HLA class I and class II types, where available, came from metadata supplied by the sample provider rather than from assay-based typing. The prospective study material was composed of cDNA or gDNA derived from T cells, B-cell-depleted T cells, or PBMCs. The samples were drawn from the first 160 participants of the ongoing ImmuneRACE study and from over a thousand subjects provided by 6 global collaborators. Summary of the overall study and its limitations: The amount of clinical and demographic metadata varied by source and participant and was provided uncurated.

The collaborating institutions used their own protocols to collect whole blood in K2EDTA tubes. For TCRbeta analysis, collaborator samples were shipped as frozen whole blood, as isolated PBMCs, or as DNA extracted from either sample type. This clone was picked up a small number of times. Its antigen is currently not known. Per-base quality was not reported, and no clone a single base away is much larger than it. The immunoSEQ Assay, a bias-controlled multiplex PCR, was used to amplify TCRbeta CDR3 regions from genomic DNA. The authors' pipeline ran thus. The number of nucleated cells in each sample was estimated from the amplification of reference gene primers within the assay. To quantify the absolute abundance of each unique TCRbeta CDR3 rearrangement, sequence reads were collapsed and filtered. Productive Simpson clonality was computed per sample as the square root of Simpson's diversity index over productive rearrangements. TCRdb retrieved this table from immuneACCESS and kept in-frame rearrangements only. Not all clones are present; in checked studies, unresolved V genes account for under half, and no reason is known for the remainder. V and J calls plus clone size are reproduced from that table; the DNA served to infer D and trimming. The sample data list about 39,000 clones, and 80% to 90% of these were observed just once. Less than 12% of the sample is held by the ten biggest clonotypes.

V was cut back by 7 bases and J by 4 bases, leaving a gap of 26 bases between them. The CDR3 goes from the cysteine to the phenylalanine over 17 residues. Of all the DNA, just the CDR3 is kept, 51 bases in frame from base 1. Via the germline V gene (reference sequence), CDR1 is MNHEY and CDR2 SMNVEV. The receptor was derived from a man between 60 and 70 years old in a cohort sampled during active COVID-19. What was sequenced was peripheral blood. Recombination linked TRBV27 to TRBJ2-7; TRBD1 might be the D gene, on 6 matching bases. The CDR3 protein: CASKAIGAGVGAYEQYF. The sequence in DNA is TGTGCCAGCAAGGCCATTGGGGCAGGGGTGGGGGCATACGAGCAGTACTTC.